This T cell receptor beta chain was observed in a study of human T cells and chemical hapten exposure. TCRdb fed the RACE reads into MiXCR, producing one record per CDR3 protein. Of tens of thousands of distinct CDR3 sequences listed, around 10% are singletons. The germline V and J ends were trimmed by 0 bases and 4 bases, with 10 bases remaining between them. Germline V gene lookup returns CDR1 LGHNA and CDR2 YSLEER. This CDR3 has 15 residues. Time point noted: pre-sensitization, week 0. Specified treatment: therapeutic diphenylcyclopropenone sensitization with weekly scalp DPC. The chain uses TRBV4-3 and TRBJ2-1; D remains unclear. The sequenced sample was whole blood, obtained in connection with sensitization to the hapten diphenylcyclopropenone (DPC). The sequence derives from a woman aged 40 to 50 with alopecia areata. Some clones in this sample may be carry-over from other donors' samples. CDR3 in DNA: TGCGCCAGCAGCCAAGACGGTAGTCCGTACAATGAGCAGTTCTTC. This sequence encodes CASSQDGSPYNEQFF.